This T cell receptor beta chain came from a study of Graves' ophthalmopathy and Graves' hyperthyroidism. Fresh peripheral blood (about 10 ml) yielded the PBMCs. Trimming left V 5 bases short and J 4 bases short, with 21 bases between. The CDR3 contains 16 residues. CDR1 is MNHEY and CDR2 is SMNVEV in the germline V gene (reference sequence). Transcripts of RNA were the source for amplifying TCR beta CDR3 regions. HTBI primers were used in a first-round RT-PCR, which preceded a second-round multiplex PCR. MiXCR, applied by TCRdb to the multiplex PCR reads, yields one record per CDR3 protein. The data contain about 220,000 distinct CDR3 sequences, roughly 21% of them seen just once; the ten biggest clones take up 35% to 55%.

This clonotype originated in a woman aged 45-65 years with Graves' ophthalmopathy. Sequencing was carried out using peripheral blood. The chain has TRBV27 and TRBJ2-7; D assignment may be TRBD1 or TRBD2 (5 bases each). DNA for the CDR3: TGTGCCAGCAGTCGGGGCCTTGGTGCGCGGTTATACGAGCAGTACTTC. It specifies CASSRGLGARLYEQYF.